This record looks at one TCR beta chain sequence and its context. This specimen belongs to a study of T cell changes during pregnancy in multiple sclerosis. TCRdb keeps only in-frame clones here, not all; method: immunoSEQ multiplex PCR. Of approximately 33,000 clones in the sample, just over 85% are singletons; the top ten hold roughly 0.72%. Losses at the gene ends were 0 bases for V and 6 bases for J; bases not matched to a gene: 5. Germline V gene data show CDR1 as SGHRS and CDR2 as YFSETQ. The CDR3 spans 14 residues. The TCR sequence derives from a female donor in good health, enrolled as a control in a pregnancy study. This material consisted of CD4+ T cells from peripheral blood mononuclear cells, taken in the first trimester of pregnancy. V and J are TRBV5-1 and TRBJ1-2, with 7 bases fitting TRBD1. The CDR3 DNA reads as TGCGCCAGCAGCTTGGGACAGGGTTTAAATGGCTACACCTTC. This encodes CASSLGQGLNGYTF. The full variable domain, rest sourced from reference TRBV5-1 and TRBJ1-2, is KAGVTQTPRYLIKTRGQQVTLSCSPISGHRSVSWYQQTPGQGLQFLFEYFSETQRNKGNFPGRFSGRQFSNSRSEMNVSTLELGDSALYLCASSLGQGLNGYTFGSGTRLTVV.